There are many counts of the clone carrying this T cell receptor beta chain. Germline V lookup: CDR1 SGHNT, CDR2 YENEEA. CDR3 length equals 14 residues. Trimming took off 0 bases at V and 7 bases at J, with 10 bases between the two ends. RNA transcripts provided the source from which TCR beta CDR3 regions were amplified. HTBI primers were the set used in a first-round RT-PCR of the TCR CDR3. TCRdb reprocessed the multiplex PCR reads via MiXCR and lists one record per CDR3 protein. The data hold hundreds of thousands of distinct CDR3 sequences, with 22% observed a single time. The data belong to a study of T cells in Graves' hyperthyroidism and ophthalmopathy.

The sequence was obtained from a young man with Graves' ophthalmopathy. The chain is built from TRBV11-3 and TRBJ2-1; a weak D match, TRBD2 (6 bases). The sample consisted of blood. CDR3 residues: CASSLEGGTNEQFF. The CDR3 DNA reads TGTGCCAGCAGCTTAGAGGGGGGAACAAATGAGCAGTTCTTC.